Below are 8 T cell receptor beta chains sequenced from a single sample in a study of blood T cell repertoires in COVID-19 (dated by TCRdb to about 2020). Libraries were built with the immunoSEQ multiplex PCR assay. Sourced from immuneACCESS, this table was stored by TCRdb with only in-frame sequences that have V and J called. A share of the clones is absent; for the studies checked, an unresolved V gene accounts for under half, and the remainder has no known explanation. The sample table holds 75,000 to 90,000 clones, of which around 90% were seen once. About 6.1% of the sample goes to the ten largest clones. The sequenced sample consisted of peripheral blood. The receptors were gathered from a human donor in a cohort sampled during active COVID-19.

This sequence joins TRBV3-1 (or the pseudogene TRBV3-2) and TRBJ1-3; D is undetermined. The germline V gene has CDR1 LGHDT and CDR2 YNNKEL (reference sequence). This CDR3 has 18 amino acids. V was trimmed by 0 bases and J by 1 base, leaving 16 bases between them. The CDR3: CASSQDLGRALSGNTIYF. CDR3 coding DNA: TGTGCCAGCAGCCAAGATTTGGGCCGCGCGCTATCTGGAAACACCATATATTTT.

The chain links TRBV9 to TRBJ1-1, with 8 nucleotides matching TRBD1. The ends lost 4 bases at V and 4 bases at J; junction bases unmatched: 9. The V gene's germline CDR1 is SGDLS and CDR2 YYNGEE. The CDR3 runs 15 residues. The CDR3 bases are TGTGCCAGCAGCTTAAGAGGACAGGGAGGCACTGAAGCTTTCTTT. Protein: CASSLRGQGGTEAFF.

This chain uses TRBV7-8 with TRBJ1-2, with D perhaps TRBD1 (5 bases). The CDR3 is 14 residues long. Deletions cut 1 base from V and 5 bases from J, with 11 bases between. The V gene's germline CDR1 is SGHVS and CDR2 FQNEAQ. CDR3 region: CASSLGQGRYGYTF. For the CDR3, the DNA is TGTGCCAGCAGCTTAGGTCAGGGTCGGTATGGCTACACCTTC.

The V call is TRBV20-1, the J call TRBJ1-1; D is undetermined. V was shortened by 8 bases and J by 1 base, with 8 bases between the two germline ends. Germline V gene lookup returns CDR1 DFQATT and CDR2 SNEGSKA (reference sequence). The CDR3 is made up of 11 amino acids. Here the CDR3 reads CSSTGNTEAFF. The CDR3 DNA reads TGCAGTTCGACTGGGAACACTGAAGCTTTCTTT.

The V and J genes are TRBV4-3 and TRBJ1-2, with 9 bases aligning to TRBD1. J lost 2 bases, V lost 1 base, and 5 bases had no gene match. The germline CDR1 and CDR2 sequences are LGHNA and YSLEER. CDR3 size: 16 residues. The CDR3 sequence is CASSQATGGANYGYTF. In DNA form, the CDR3 reads TGCGCCAGCAGCCAAGCTACAGGGGGCGCAAACTATGGCTACACCTTC.

The gene calls are TRBV19 and TRBJ1-6; a possible D gene is TRBD1 (5 bases). Germline V gene sequence: CDR1 LNHDA, CDR2 SQIVND (reference sequence). The CDR3 loop spans 14 amino acids. Trimming took off 4 bases at V and 7 bases at J, with 11 bases between the two ends. The CDR3 DNA follows: TGTGCCAGTAGTACCCAGGGAAGCAATTCACCCCTCCACTTT. Translation: CASSTQGSNSPLHF.

J is TRBJ2-5 and V is TRBV5-4; D possibly corresponds to TRBD1 (5 bases). The CDR3 has 13 residues. V lost 3 bases and J 5 bases, leaving 11 bases between the germline ends. Germline V gives CDR1 SGHNT, CDR2 YYREEE (reference sequence). CDR3 residues: CASSSQGEETQYF. The CDR3 coding sequence is TGTGCCAGCAGCTCCCAGGGTGAGGAGACCCAGTACTTC.

The gene calls are TRBV7-2 and TRBJ2-1; TRBD1 matches at 7 bases. CDR3 size: 15 residues. The J segment lost 0 bases and the V segment lost 7 bases, leaving 6 bases of the junction unmatched. Germline V gene sequence: CDR1 SGHTA, CDR2 FQGNSA. As DNA, the CDR3 is TGTGCCAGCACCACGACAGGGACCTCCTACAATGAGCAGTTCTTC. Its protein product is CASTTTGTSYNEQFF. The full variable domain, rest sourced from reference TRBV7-2 and TRBJ2-1, is GAGVSQSPSNKVTEKGKDVELRCDPISGHTALYWYRQSLGQGLEFLIYFQGNSAPDKSGLPSDRFSAERTGGSVSTLTIQRTQQEDSAVYLCASTTTGTSYNEQFFGPGTRLTVL.